This record covers a single T cell receptor (beta chain). Trimming removed 1 base at V and 12 bases at J, with 9 bases between. The CDR3 length is 12 residues. CDR1 is LNHDA and CDR2 is SQIVND in the germline V gene (reference sequence). Assay used: immunoSEQ multiplex PCR; TCRdb lists only in-frame clones, some missing. The sample shows approximately 180,000 clones, approximately 78% of them seen only once. This record comes from a study of blood T cell repertoires in COVID-19. The sequence came from a woman between 50 and 59 years old who had recovered from COVID-19. What was sequenced was PBMCs or T cells enriched from blood (not recorded which). The chain carries TRBV19 and TRBJ1-4; D is unresolved. CDR3 in DNA: TGTGCCAGTAGTATAGGACAACCGGAACTGTTTTTT. It is translated as CASSIGQPELFF.